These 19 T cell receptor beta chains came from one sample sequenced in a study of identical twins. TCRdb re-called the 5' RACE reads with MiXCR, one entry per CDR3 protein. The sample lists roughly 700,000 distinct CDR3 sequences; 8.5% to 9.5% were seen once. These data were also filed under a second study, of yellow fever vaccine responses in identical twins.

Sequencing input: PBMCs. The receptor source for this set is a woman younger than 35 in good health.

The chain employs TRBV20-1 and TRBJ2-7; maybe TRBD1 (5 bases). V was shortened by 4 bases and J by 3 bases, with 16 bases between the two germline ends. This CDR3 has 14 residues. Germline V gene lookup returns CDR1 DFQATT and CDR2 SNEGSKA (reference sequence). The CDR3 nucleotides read TGCAGTGCTACCCGGGCCCCTACAGGCTACGAGCAGTACTTC. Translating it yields CSATRAPTGYEQYF.

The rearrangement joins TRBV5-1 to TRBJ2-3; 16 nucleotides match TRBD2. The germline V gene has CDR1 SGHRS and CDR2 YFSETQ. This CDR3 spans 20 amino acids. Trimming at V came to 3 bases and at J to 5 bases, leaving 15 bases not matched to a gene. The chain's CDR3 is CASSSSPPGTSGRGRDTQYF. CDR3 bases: TGCGCCAGCAGCTCTAGCCCGCCCGGGACTAGCGGGAGGGGGCGAGATACGCAGTATTTT.

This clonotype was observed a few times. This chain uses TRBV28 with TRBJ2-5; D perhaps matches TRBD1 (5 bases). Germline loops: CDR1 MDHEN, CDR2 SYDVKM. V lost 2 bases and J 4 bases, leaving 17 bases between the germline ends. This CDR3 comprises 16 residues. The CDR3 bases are TGTGCCAGCAGTTTAAGGGGCCAGGCCCTAGGAGAGACCCAGTACTTC. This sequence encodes CASSLRGQALGETQYF.

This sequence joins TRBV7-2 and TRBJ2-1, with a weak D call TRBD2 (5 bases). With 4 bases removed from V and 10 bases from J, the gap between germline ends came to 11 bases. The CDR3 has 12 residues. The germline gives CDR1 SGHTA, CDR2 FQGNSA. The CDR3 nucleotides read TGTGCCAGCAGCTCGGACTTCTCCGAGCAGTTCTTC. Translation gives CASSSDFSEQFF.

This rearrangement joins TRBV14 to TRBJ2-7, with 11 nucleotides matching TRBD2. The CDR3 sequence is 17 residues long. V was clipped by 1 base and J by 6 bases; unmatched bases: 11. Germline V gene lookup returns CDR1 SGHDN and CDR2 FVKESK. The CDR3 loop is CASSQAKILAGELEQYF. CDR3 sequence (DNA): TGTGCCAGCAGCCAAGCCAAAATACTAGCGGGAGAGCTCGAGCAGTACTTC.

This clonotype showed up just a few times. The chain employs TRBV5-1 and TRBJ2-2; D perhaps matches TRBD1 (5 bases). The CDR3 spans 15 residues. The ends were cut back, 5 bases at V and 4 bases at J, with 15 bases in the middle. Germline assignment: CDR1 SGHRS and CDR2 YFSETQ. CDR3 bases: TGCGCCAGCAGTGAGGCCAGGGTTGGCACCGGGGAGCTGTTTTTT. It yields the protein CASSEARVGTGELFF.

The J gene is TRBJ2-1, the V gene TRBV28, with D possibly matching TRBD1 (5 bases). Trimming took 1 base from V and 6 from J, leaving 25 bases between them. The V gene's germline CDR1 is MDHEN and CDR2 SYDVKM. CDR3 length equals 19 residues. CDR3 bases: TGTGCCAGCAGTTTATACTACAAAAACCAGGGTAAGAACCCCAATGAGCAGTTCTTC. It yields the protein CASSLYYKNQGKNPNEQFF.

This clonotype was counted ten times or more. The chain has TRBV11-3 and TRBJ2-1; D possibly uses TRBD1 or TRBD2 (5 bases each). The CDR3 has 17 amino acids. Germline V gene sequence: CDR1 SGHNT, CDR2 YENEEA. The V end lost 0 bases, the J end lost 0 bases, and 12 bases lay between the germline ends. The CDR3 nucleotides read TGTGCCAGCAGCTTAGATTCCGGGGCTAGCTCCTACAATGAGCAGTTCTTC. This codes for CASSLDSGASSYNEQFF.

The CDR3, as DNA: TGTGCCAGCAGCCGCGGACTAGATGCCTACGAGCAGTACTTC. Its protein product is CASSRGLDAYEQYF. The chain combines TRBV7-9 with TRBJ2-7; 7 nucleotides match TRBD2. The CDR3 length is 14 residues. The ends lost 5 bases at V and 2 bases at J; junction bases unmatched: 6. Looked up from germline, CDR1 is SEHNR and CDR2 is FQNEAQ (reference sequence).

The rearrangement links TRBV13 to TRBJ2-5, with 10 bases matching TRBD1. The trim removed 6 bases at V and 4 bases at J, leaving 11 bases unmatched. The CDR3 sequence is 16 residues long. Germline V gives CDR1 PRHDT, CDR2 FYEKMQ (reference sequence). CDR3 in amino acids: CASSFPTGGVRETQYF. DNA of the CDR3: TGTGCCAGCAGTTTCCCGACAGGGGGCGTTCGAGAGACCCAGTACTTC.

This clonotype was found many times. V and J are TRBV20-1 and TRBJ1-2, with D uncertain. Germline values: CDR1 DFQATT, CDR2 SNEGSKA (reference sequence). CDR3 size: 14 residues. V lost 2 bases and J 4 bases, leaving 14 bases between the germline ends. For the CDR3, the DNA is TGCAGTGCTAGATCGTCAGACCTATCCTATGGCTACACCTTC. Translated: CSARSSDLSYGYTF.

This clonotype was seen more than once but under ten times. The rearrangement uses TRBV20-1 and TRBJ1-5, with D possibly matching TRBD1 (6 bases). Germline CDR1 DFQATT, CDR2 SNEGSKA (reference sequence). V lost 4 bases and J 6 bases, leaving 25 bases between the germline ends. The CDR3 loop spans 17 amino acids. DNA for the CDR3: TGCAGTGCTATAGTTCGTCAGGGGCTGCTATTAAGTCAGCCCCAGCATTTT. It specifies CSAIVRQGLLLSQPQHF.

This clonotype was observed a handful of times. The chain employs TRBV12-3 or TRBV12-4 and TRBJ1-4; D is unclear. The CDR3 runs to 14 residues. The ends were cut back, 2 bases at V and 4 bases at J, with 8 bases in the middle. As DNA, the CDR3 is TGTGCCAGCAGTTTAAGGTCGGATAATGAAAAACTGTTTTTT. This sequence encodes CASSLRSDNEKLFF.

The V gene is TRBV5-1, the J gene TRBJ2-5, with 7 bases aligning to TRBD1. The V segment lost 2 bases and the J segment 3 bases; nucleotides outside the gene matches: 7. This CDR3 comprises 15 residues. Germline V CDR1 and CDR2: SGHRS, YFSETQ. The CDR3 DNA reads TGCGCCAGCAGCTTAACCGGGACAGAAAAAGAGACCCAGTACTTC. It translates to CASSLTGTEKETQYF.

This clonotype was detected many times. CDR3 nucleotide sequence: TGCAGCGTTGAAGGGAAGGGGACCCAGTACTTC. This codes for CSVEGKGTQYF. V is TRBV29-1 and J is TRBJ2-5; no definite D call. The V end was cut by 1 base, the J end by 7 bases, with 7 bases between. CDR1 and CDR2 from the germline V gene are SQVTM and ANQGSEA. The CDR3 runs to 11 residues.

The CDR3 DNA follows: TGTGCCAGCAGCTTAGCGATCCCTAGCGGGAGTTTCCTCCAAGAGACCCAGTACTTC. Translation gives CASSLAIPSGSFLQETQYF. The V gene is TRBV7-2, the J gene TRBJ2-5; 10 positions agree with TRBD2. V lost 0 bases to trimming and J lost 1 base; unmatched junction nucleotides: 11. This CDR3 has 19 residues. CDR1 SGHTA and CDR2 FQGNSA come from the germline V gene.

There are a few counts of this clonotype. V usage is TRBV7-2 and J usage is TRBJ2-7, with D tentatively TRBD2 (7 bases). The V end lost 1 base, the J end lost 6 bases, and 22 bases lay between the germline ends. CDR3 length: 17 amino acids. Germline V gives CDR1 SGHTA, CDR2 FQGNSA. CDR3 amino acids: CASSLVSGGRQRTEQYF. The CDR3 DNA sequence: TGTGCCAGCAGCTTAGTATCGGGGGGCCGACAGCGGACCGAGCAGTACTTC.

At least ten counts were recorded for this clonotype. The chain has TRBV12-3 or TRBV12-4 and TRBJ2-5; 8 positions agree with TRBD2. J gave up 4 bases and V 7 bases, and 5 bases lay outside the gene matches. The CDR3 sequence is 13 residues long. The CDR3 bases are TGTGCCAGCAACAGAGCGGGAGCAGAGACCCAGTACTTC. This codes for CASNRAGAETQYF.

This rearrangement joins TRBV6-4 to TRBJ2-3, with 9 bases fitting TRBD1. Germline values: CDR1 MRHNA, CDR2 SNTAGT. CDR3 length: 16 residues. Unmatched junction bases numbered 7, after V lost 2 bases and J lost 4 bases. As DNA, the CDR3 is TGTGCCAGCAGTGACCGCGGGACAGGGTCGCCAGATACGCAGTATTTT. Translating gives CASSDRGTGSPDTQYF.